This T cell receptor (beta chain) was observed in a study of T cell responses to AZD1222 COVID-19 vaccine. The assay was immunoSEQ multiplex PCR, and TCRdb's table has in-frame clones only and misses some. The data hold 150,000 to 200,000 clones, with about 87% observed a single time. The germline V and J ends were trimmed by 11 bases and 4 bases, with 17 bases remaining between them. Germline V CDR1 and CDR2: SNHLY, FYNNEI. The CDR3 runs to 14 residues. The V and J genes are TRBV2 and TRBJ2-2, with D possibly being TRBD2 (5 bases). The origin of this receptor is an adult who received the MenACWY meningococcal vaccine as a control. This sample comprised peripheral blood, obtained 28 days after the second dose of the MenACWY control vaccine. This CDR3 reads CAGRRDMSTGELFF. Written as DNA, the CDR3 is TGTGCCGGTAGACGGGATATGAGCACCGGGGAGCTGTTTTTT.